A selection of T cell receptor beta chains follows, all from one sample in a study of T cells in localized non-small cell lung cancer. Libraries were prepared by immunoSEQ multiplex PCR; TCRdb keeps only in-frame clonotypes and omits some of them. This table holds 45,000 to 60,000 clones, about nine tenths found once. Here the sequenced sample was peripheral blood, taken before any cancer treatment. These TCRs come from a woman aged 35-75 years with stage I lung adenocarcinoma. The CDR3 runs from the conserved cysteine through the conserved F or W.

j_gene | v_gene | CDR3aa
TRBJ2-1 | TRBV4-3 | CASSPGLGTYNEQFF
TRBJ2-6 | TRBV4-3 | CASSQEHSLLSGANVLTF
TRBJ2-7 | TRBV7-6 | CASSSVERGFYEQYF
TRBJ2-1 | TRBV6-4 | CASSEQGRGNNEQFF
TRBJ1-2 | TRBV6-1 | CASSEFRTGGYGYTF
TRBJ2-6 | TRBV14 | CASSQGSQGFFSGANVLTF
TRBJ1-1 | TRBV6-6 | CASSDHTEAFF
TRBJ2-7 | TRBV7-8 | CASSQTSGGSKTYEQYF
TRBJ2-2 | TRBV25-1 | CASSEWRTTGELFF
TRBJ2-7 | TRBV6-6 | CASSPGSFNEQYF
TRBJ1-6 | TRBV2 | CASSATGIGTPLHF
TRBJ2-7 | TRBV5-1 | CASSLVQRGGHEQYF
TRBJ2-3 | TRBV30 | CAWSVGQNTDTQYF
TRBJ2-5 | TRBV5-1 | CASSAESGPSLETQYF
TRBJ1-5 | TRBV18 | CASSPQGNQPQHF
TRBJ2-2 | TRBV19 | CASKGDRGNTGELFF
TRBJ1-5 | TRBV9 | CASSSGAGEGPQHF
TRBJ2-2 | TRBV6-5 | CASSLSRDRRTGELFF
TRBJ1-1 | TRBV2 | CASIPKTGRVNTEAFF
TRBJ1-5 | TRBV7-8 | CASSLRDISNQPQHF
TRBJ1-4 | TRBV27 | CASSLSRNNEKLFF
TRBJ1-3 | TRBV5-1 | CASSLARGPGNTIYF
TRBJ1-2 | TRBV15 | CATSRDWEGRGGYTF
TRBJ2-1 | TRBV7-2 | CASSLAAGGPEQFF
TRBJ1-2 | TRBV5-4 | CASSPPDRGPSYGYTF
TRBJ2-7 | TRBV19 | CATTGTGVYEQYF
TRBJ1-3 | TRBV30 | CAWSPMGWEAGNTIYF
TRBJ1-1 | TRBV11-1 | CASSLENTEAFF
TRBJ2-7 | TRBV27 | CASSLGRSPTYEQYF
TRBJ1-6 | TRBV6-5 | CASSYSRDSLNSPLHF
TRBJ1-3 | TRBV30 | CAWTSDSGNTIYF
TRBJ2-7 | TRBV11-2 | CASSADRSYEQYF
TRBJ1-5 | TRBV9 | CASSVGAVNQPQHF
TRBJ2-3 | TRBV5-1 | CASSQPTKDTQYF
TRBJ2-1 | TRBV10-3 | CAISEGQGYNEQFF
TRBJ2-7 | TRBV10-3 | CAISEGTHSSNEQYF
TRBJ2-3 | TRBV25-1 | CASSDPGQITDTQYF
TRBJ2-1 | TRBV4-3 | CASSQVFRGDNEQFF
TRBJ1-6 | TRBV19 | CASWDTKSSYNSPLHF
TRBJ1-4 | TRBV29-1 | CSVDNGGANEKLFF
TRBJ2-5 | TRBV9 | CASSVAGGPLETQYF
TRBJ2-2 | TRBV18 | CASSRPFRGPTGELFF
TRBJ1-5 | TRBV6-1 | CASSVGMNQPQHF
TRBJ1-2 | TRBV5-5 | CASSLNRAEYYGYTF
TRBJ2-5 | TRBV6-5 | CASSSLAGGPGTQYF
TRBJ2-1 | TRBV5-1 | CASSLDGVWRGSYNEQFF
TRBJ2-1 | TRBV7-9 | CASSLVLGTGTYNEQFF
TRBJ2-5 | TRBV6-6 | CASSLQSPFQETQYF
TRBJ2-2 | TRBV7-8 | CASRPSRRETTGELFF